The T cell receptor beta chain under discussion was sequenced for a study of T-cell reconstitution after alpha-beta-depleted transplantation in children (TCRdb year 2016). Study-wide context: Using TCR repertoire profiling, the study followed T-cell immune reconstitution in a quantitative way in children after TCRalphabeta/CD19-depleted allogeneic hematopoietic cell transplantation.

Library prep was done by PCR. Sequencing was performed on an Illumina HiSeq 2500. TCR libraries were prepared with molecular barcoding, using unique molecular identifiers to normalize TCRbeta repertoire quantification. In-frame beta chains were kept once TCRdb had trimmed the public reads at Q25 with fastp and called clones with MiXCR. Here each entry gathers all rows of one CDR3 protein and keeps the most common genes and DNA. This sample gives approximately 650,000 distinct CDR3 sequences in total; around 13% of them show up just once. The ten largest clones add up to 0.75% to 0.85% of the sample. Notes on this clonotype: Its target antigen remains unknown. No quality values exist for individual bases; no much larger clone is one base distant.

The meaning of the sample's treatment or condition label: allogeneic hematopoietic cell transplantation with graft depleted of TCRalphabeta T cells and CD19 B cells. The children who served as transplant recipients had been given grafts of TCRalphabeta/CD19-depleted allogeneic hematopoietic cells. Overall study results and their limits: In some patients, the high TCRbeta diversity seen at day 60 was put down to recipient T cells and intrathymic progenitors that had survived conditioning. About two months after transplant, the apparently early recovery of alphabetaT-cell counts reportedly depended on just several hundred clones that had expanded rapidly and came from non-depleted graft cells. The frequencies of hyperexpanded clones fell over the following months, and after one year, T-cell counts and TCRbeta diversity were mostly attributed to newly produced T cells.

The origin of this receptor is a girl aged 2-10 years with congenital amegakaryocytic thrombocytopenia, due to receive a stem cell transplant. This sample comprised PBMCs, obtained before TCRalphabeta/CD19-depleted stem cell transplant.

The sequence in DNA is TGTGCCAGCTCACTCTTTGACGGCCTCCACACTGAAGCTTTCTTT. This translates into CASSLFDGLHTEAFF. The rearranged chain carries TRBV18 and TRBJ1-1; there is no confident call for the D gene. CDR1 and CDR2 are drawn from the germline V gene: KGHSH, LQKENI. V drops 4 bases and J drops 3 bases, leaving 15 bases in between. The CDR3 spans 15 residues, from the cysteine through the phenylalanine. The only DNA kept is the CDR3, 45 bases in frame from the first base.